This TCR beta chain was recorded in a study of control samples from healthy donors and cancer patients. The germline V gene has CDR1 MNHEY and CDR2 SVGAGI. Germline trimming cut 5 bases from V and 9 bases from J; bases unmatched to any gene: 5. This CDR3 is built from 14 residues. Produced via immunoSEQ multiplex PCR; TCRdb's table is partial and in-frame only. The sample includes roughly 120,000 clones, about 93% seen only once; the top ten take around 1.8%. This chain connects TRBV6-5 to TRBJ2-1; 12 bases agree with TRBD1. The specimen sequenced was PBMCs. The receptor was isolated from a man aged 45-60 years with head and neck cancer. CDR3 residues: CASSRDRGLSEQFF. The CDR3 nucleotides are TGTGCCAGCAGTCGGGACAGGGGGCTAAGTGAGCAGTTCTTC.